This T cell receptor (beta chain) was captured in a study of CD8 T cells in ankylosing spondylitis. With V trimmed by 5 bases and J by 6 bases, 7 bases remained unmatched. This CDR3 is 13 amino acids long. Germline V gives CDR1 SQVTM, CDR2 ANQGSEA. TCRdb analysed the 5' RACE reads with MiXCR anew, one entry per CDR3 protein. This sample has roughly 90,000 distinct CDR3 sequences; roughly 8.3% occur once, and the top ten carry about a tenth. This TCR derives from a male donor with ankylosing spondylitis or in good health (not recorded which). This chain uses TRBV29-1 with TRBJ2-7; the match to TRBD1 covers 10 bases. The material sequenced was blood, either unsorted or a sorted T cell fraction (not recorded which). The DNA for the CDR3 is TGCAGCGTTAGAGAGACAGGGGGCGGCGAGCAGTACTTC. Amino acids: CSVRETGGGEQYF.